A selection of T cell receptor beta chains follows, all from one sample in a study of blood T cell repertoires in COVID-19. Only in-frame clones appear in the TCRdb table, and some are missing; sequencing was by immunoSEQ multiplex PCR. This sample has around 250,000 clones, with 88% found just once. The sequenced sample was PBMCs or T cells enriched from blood (not recorded which). The receptors here all came from a woman aged 40 to 50 who had been exposed to COVID-19. Both conserved end residues are part of each CDR3. The D gene is left open where the match is weak. Clone sizes are given selectively: once, few, many, or a class where the clone is expanded.

D: TRBD1; size: once; V: TRBV5-6; J: TRBJ1-2; DNA: TGTGCCAGCAGCTTAGGGACAGCCTCTAACTATGGCTACACCTTC; CDR3: CASSLGTASNYGYTF
D: NA; size: NA; V: TRBV7-3; J: TRBJ1-2; DNA: TGTGCCAGCAGCTTAACGGACACTCGCACCCCTGGGGGCTACACCTTC; CDR3: CASSLTDTRTPGGYTF
D: TRBD1; size: many; V: TRBV19; J: TRBJ1-2; DNA: TGTGCCAGTACCTTCCCGGGACAGGGGACGTTTGGCTACACCTTC; CDR3: CASTFPGQGTFGYTF
D: NA; size: NA; V: TRBV12-5; J: TRBJ2-3; DNA: TGTGCTAGTGGTTTGGTACGGAGCGGACTCGGCACAGATACGCAGTATTTT; CDR3: CASGLVRSGLGTDTQYF
D: TRBD1; size: NA; V: TRBV28; J: TRBJ1-1; DNA: TGTGCCAGCAGTTTGAGGGACAGGCGTGAAGCTTTCTTT; CDR3: CASSLRDRREAFF
D: NA; size: NA; V: TRBV30; J: TRBJ1-1; DNA: TGTGCCTGGATAACTTTTTCTGAAGCTTTCTTT; CDR3: CAWITFSEAFF
D: TRBD2; size: NA; V: TRBV7-9; J: TRBJ2-1; DNA: TGTGCCAGCAGCTTTAGAGTCCTAGCGGACCACAATGAGCAGTTCTTC; CDR3: CASSFRVLADHNEQFF
D: TRBD1; size: NA; V: TRBV5-4; J: TRBJ2-1; DNA: TGTGCCAGCAGTCAAGGACAGGGCGGACAATACAATGAGCAGTTCTTC; CDR3: CASSQGQGGQYNEQFF
D: NA; size: NA; V: TRBV5-1; J: TRBJ1-2; DNA: TGCGCCAGCAGCTTGCAGGGGCAGAACTATGGCTACACCTTC; CDR3: CASSLQGQNYGYTF
D: NA; size: NA; V: TRBV10-3; J: TRBJ2-5; DNA: TGTGCCATCACAAGGGGTCCACAAGAGACCCAGTACTTC; CDR3: CAITRGPQETQYF
D: NA; size: NA; V: TRBV24-1; J: TRBJ2-5; DNA: TGTGCCACCAGTGGCCCATATAGACAGTACCAAGAGACCCAGTACTTC; CDR3: CATSGPYRQYQETQYF
D: TRBD2; size: NA; V: TRBV9; J: TRBJ2-3; DNA: TGTGCCAGCAGCGTCCCACTAGCGGGGGGTGAGACAGATACGCAGTATTTT; CDR3: CASSVPLAGGETDTQYF
D: NA; size: NA; V: TRBV11-2; J: TRBJ2-1; DNA: TGTGCCAGCAGCCCGGCTTGGGGGGGGCGGGGCAATGAGCAGTTCTTC; CDR3: CASSPAWGGRGNEQFF
D: NA; size: NA; V: TRBV14; J: TRBJ1-1; DNA: TGTGCCAGCAGCCAAGATCAGAACACTGAAGCTTTCTTT; CDR3: CASSQDQNTEAFF
D: NA; size: once; V: TRBV18; J: TRBJ1-1; DNA: TGTGCCAGCTCACCACCCACAGCCCCGAACACTGAAGCTTTCTTT; CDR3: CASSPPTAPNTEAFF
D: NA; size: NA; V: TRBV19; J: TRBJ2-1; DNA: TGTGCCAGTAGTATAGAAGGACCCGACAGGAGCTCCTACAATGAGCAGTTCTTC; CDR3: CASSIEGPDRSSYNEQFF
D: TRBD1; size: NA; V: TRBV6-6; J: TRBJ1-1; DNA: TGTGCCAGCAGATTAATTCGACAGGGGAACACTGAAGCTTTCTTT; CDR3: CASRLIRQGNTEAFF
D: NA; size: NA; V: TRBV10-3; J: TRBJ2-7; DNA: TGTGCCATCAGTGAGTCGTGGCAGGGGCCCTCCTACGAGCAGTACTTC; CDR3: CAISESWQGPSYEQYF
D: TRBD1; size: once; V: TRBV3-1/TRBV3-2; J: TRBJ2-5; DNA: TGTGCCAGCAGCCAAGTCCAGACAGGGTGGGGAGAAGAGACCCAGTACTTC; CDR3: CASSQVQTGWGEETQYF
D: NA; size: NA; V: TRBV18; J: TRBJ2-5; DNA: TGTGCCAGCTCACCAATCGAAGAGACCCAGTACTTC; CDR3: CASSPIEETQYF
D: NA; size: NA; V: TRBV9; J: TRBJ2-3; DNA: TGTGCCAGCAGCAGGCTGGGGGGGGCCAGCACAGATACGCAGTATTTT; CDR3: CASSRLGGASTDTQYF
D: NA; size: NA; V: TRBV4-2; J: TRBJ1-1; DNA: TGTGCCAGCAGCCAAGGGGTAGGGAGGACTGAAGCTTTCTTT; CDR3: CASSQGVGRTEAFF
D: NA; size: NA; V: TRBV19; J: TRBJ2-1; DNA: TGTGCCAGTACCACGTACCCAGGGGCTGACAATGAGCAGTTCTTC; CDR3: CASTTYPGADNEQFF
D: NA; size: NA; V: TRBV28; J: TRBJ2-4; DNA: TGTGCCAGCAGTCCTACAGGGTTGGGGAAAAACATTCAGTACTTC; CDR3: CASSPTGLGKNIQYF
D: NA; size: NA; V: TRBV6-2/TRBV6-3; J: TRBJ1-5; DNA: TGTGCCAGCAGTCCGAACCGGTTTGGTGAACAGCCCCAGCATTTT; CDR3: CASSPNRFGEQPQHF
D: TRBD1; size: NA; V: TRBV10-3; J: TRBJ1-2; DNA: TGTGCCCAATCCTACGGACAGGGAGGCGGCTACACCTTC; CDR3: CAQSYGQGGGYTF
D: NA; size: NA; V: TRBV19; J: TRBJ2-6; DNA: TGTGCCAGTAGTATACCTTTCCTCTTAGTCTCTGGGGCCAACGTCCTGACTTTC; CDR3: CASSIPFLLVSGANVLTF
D: NA; size: few; V: TRBV4-3; J: TRBJ1-5; DNA: TGCGCCAGCAGCCAAGATTTTATCGGGTCTGGTAATCAGCCCCAGCATTTT; CDR3: CASSQDFIGSGNQPQHF
D: NA; size: once; V: TRBV30; J: TRBJ1-4; DNA: TGTGCCTGGAGTGTACCGCAGAATGAAAAACTGTTTTTT; CDR3: CAWSVPQNEKLFF
D: NA; size: NA; V: TRBV1; J: TRBJ1-1; DNA: TGCACCAGCAGCCAATCCCGGTACAGGATGAACACTGAAGCTTTCTTT; CDR3: CTSSQSRYRMNTEAFF
D: TRBD1; size: NA; V: TRBV6-1; J: TRBJ1-1; DNA: TGTGCCAGCAGTGAACAGGGGGCGCCGAGGACTGAAGCTTTCTTT; CDR3: CASSEQGAPRTEAFF
D: NA; size: few; V: TRBV5-1; J: TRBJ1-5; DNA: TGCGCCAGCAGCTCATCAGAATCAGGGCCCCAGCATTTT; CDR3: CASSSSESGPQHF
D: NA; size: NA; V: TRBV4-3; J: TRBJ1-3; DNA: TGCGCCAGCAGCCAAGTTGAGGGCAAATCTGGAAACACCATATATTTT; CDR3: CASSQVEGKSGNTIYF
D: NA; size: NA; V: TRBV11-3; J: TRBJ2-3; DNA: TGTGCCAGCAGCCCAACGTGGACAGATAACACAGATACGCAGTATTTT; CDR3: CASSPTWTDNTDTQYF
D: NA; size: NA; V: TRBV11-2; J: TRBJ1-1; DNA: TGTGCCAGCACCCAACGTGGTACAGGGTACACTGAAGCTTTCTTT; CDR3: CASTQRGTGYTEAFF
D: NA; size: NA; V: TRBV7-2; J: TRBJ2-5; DNA: TGTGCCAGCAGCTTAGACAGGGTGGCGAAAGAGACCCAGTACTTC; CDR3: CASSLDRVAKETQYF
D: TRBD1; size: few; V: TRBV19; J: TRBJ1-1; DNA: TGTGCCAGCCGACAGGGGTGGAGTGAAGCTTTCTTT; CDR3: CASRQGWSEAFF
D: TRBD1; size: NA; V: TRBV12-3/TRBV12-4; J: TRBJ1-2; DNA: TGTGCCAGCAGTTTAGTGGACAGGAATGGCTACACCTTC; CDR3: CASSLVDRNGYTF
D: TRBD1; size: NA; V: TRBV10-1; J: TRBJ1-2; DNA: TGCGCCAGCACGTACTATGGGACAGCTGACTATGGCTACACCTTC; CDR3: CASTYYGTADYGYTF
D: TRBD2; size: NA; V: TRBV19; J: TRBJ2-1; DNA: TGTGCCAGTAGTATAACTAGCGGGAGCTCCAATGAGCAGTTCTTC; CDR3: CASSITSGSSNEQFF